This passage covers 15 T cell receptor beta chains from one sample sequenced in a study of regulatory T cells in long-lasting Graves disease. Building of the TCR beta libraries involved iRepertoire HTBI primers and Arm-PCR of CDR3 regions. TCRdb independently ran MiXCR on the multiplex PCR reads; one entry per CDR3 protein. The sample lists almost 450,000 distinct CDR3 sequences, about 17% occurring once. Described time point: newly diagnosed GD, antithyroid drugs for less than 3 months. PBMCs were the source of the RNA used for TCR sequencing. This same sample was also taken into another study, of T cells in Graves' hyperthyroidism and ophthalmopathy.

Material: peripheral blood mononuclear cells (PBMCs), obtained at new diagnosis, from a patient treated with antithyroid drugs. Receptor source: a woman aged 25 to 39 with Graves disease.

The rearrangement links TRBV2 to TRBJ2-7, with 9 bases matching TRBD2. From germline, CDR1 is SNHLY and CDR2 FYNNEI. V shed 6 bases and J 2 bases; nucleotides not matched to a gene: 8. The CDR3 has 15 residues. The CDR3 is CASRAQRGVAYEQYF. CDR3 DNA: TGTGCCAGCAGGGCCCAGCGGGGGGTTGCCTACGAGCAGTACTTC.

There are many counts of this clonotype. This chain joins TRBV6-5 and TRBJ1-1; D gene unclear. Germline CDR1 and CDR2: MNHEY and SVGAGI. V lost 3 bases, J lost 4 bases, and 9 bases lay in between. The CDR3 runs to 13 residues. CDR3 in amino acids: CASSYRQTTEAFF. The CDR3 DNA is TGTGCCAGCAGTTATAGGCAGACCACTGAAGCTTTCTTT.

On this clonotype itself: A much larger clone differs by one base, so this may be a read error. Likely a read error: the CDR3 ends without its conserved phenylalanine or tryptophan. The chain employs TRBV12-3 or TRBV12-4 and TRBJ2-7; D not resolved. The germline V and J ends were trimmed by 6 bases and 1 base, with 13 bases remaining between them. The CDR3 is 14 amino acids. The CDR3, as DNA: TGTGCCAGCAGCTTGAAAGGGAATTCCTACGAGCAGTACCTC. It codes for CASSLKGNSYEQYL.

This clonotype was recorded many times. J is TRBJ1-5 and V is TRBV28; 9 bases line up with TRBD1. V trimming: 4 bases; J trimming: 1 base; junction bases outside the gene matches: 20. Germline assignment: CDR1 MDHEN and CDR2 SYDVKM. This CDR3 comprises 21 residues. The CDR3 is CASSSPGGQGRGVRSNQPQHF. CDR3 nucleotide sequence: TGTGCCAGCAGTTCCCCCGGGGGACAGGGACGAGGGGTGAGAAGCAATCAGCCCCAGCATTTT.

This clonotype was observed many times. The chain couples TRBV2 to TRBJ2-2; D is uncertain. The germline V gene encodes CDR1 SNHLY and CDR2 FYNNEI. The CDR3 sequence is 14 residues long. Trimming left V 7 bases short and J 4 bases short, with 13 bases between. CDR3 region: CASTWERSTGELFF. The CDR3 bases are TGTGCCAGCACGTGGGAACGGAGCACCGGGGAGCTGTTTTTT.

This clonotype was observed a handful of times. One base away lies a much larger clone, so this may be a sequencing read error. The chain employs TRBV24-1 and TRBJ1-5, with unresolved D. From germline, CDR1 is KGHDR and CDR2 SFDVKD. The CDR3 contains 11 residues. The CDR3 loop reads CVTSDSGPQHF. The CDR3 DNA follows: TGTGTCACCAGTGATTCGGGGCCCCAGCATTTT.

This clonotype was seen ten or more times. Germline and junction disagree at one end, which may indicate a read error. V gene TRBV20-1 combines with J gene TRBJ2-3; weak D call: TRBD1 (5 bases). Germline lookup yields CDR1 DFQATT and CDR2 SNEGSKA (reference sequence). The CDR3 runs 13 residues. CDR3 sequence (DNA): TGCAGTGCTAGAGAGGGAACAGGTCCCTCCCCACCTTTT. Translated: CSAREGTGPSPPF.

Comments on this clonotype: A much larger clone lies one base from this, so it may be a read error. The V and J genes are TRBV7-9 and TRBJ2-5; 8 bases line up with TRBD1. The CDR3 consists of 13 residues. From germline, CDR1 is SEHNR and CDR2 FQNEAQ (reference sequence). The V and J ends lost 5 bases and 4 bases, in that order; junction bases with no gene match: 3. The CDR3 region has the DNA TGTGCCAGCAGCGTGGACAGGGCAGAGACCCAGTACTTC. Its translation: CASSVDRAETQYF.

This clonotype was detected a few times. V usage is TRBV11-1 and J usage is TRBJ2-1, with 9 bases matching TRBD1. CDR3 length: 16 amino acids. Trimming removed 1 base from V and 3 bases from J; junction bases left unmatched: 4. Per germline, CDR1 SGHAT and CDR2 FQDESV (reference sequence). The CDR3 DNA follows: TGTGCCAGCAGCTTAGGGCCGGGACAGGGCTACAATGAGCAGTTCTTC. Amino acids: CASSLGPGQGYNEQFF.

Comment on this clonotype: A much larger clone lies a single base off, so this may be a read error. The rearrangement joins TRBV28 to TRBJ2-5; D may match TRBD1 or TRBD2 (5 bases each). The CDR3 consists of 14 residues. Germline lookup yields CDR1 MDHEN and CDR2 SYDVKM. The CDR3 coding sequence is TGTGCCGGCAGCGGACTGGGGCTACAAGAGACCCAGTACTTC. Residues: CAGSGLGLQETQYF.

This clonotype was detected ten times or more. This chain links TRBV7-2 with TRBJ2-1; D gene uncertain. CDR1 and CDR2 (germline): SGHTA, FQGNSA. V was clipped by 5 bases and J by 13 bases, with 15 bases between them. The CDR3 covers 12 residues. The DNA for the CDR3 is TGTGCCAGCAGCCGGCAGACGGGTTCTCAGTTCTTC. Protein product: CASSRQTGSQFF.

The table lists this clonotype with a few counts. The chain joins TRBV20-1 to TRBJ2-7; the match to TRBD2 covers 8 bases. The trim removed 5 bases at V and 3 bases at J, leaving 3 bases unmatched. The CDR3 is made up of 12 amino acids. Germline CDR1 reads DFQATT; CDR2 reads SNEGSKA (reference sequence). CDR3 in DNA: TGCAGTGCTCGGGGGGGAGGCTACGAGCAGTACTTC. As protein: CSARGGGYEQYF.

Comments on this clonotype: A much larger clonotype is one base distant, so this may be a read error. The J gene is TRBJ2-1, the V gene TRBV20-1; tentative D call: TRBD1 (5 bases). Germline CDR1 DFQATT, CDR2 SNEGSKA (reference sequence). The length of the CDR3 is 14 residues. Trimming left V 3 bases short and J 10 bases short, with 19 bases between. In nucleotides, the CDR3 is TGCAGTGCTAGTCTCGGACAAGACTTTTACGAGCAGTTCTTC. This codes for CSASLGQDFYEQFF.

Of note for this clonotype: One base away lies a much larger clone, so this may be a sequencing read error. The chain links TRBV6-5 to TRBJ2-1, with no clear D. This CDR3 is 14 amino acids long. Trimming shortened V by 2 bases and J by 10 bases, and 15 bases separated the two germline ends. Germline assignment: CDR1 MNHEY and CDR2 SVGAGI. CDR3 sequence: CASSYKVRPYEQFF. CDR3 nucleotide sequence: TGTGCCAGCAGTTACAAGGTTAGACCCTACGAGCAGTTCTTC.

This clonotype has ten or more counts. The genes are TRBV7-3 and TRBJ2-1; D remains unclear. The V and J ends lost 5 bases and 8 bases respectively, with 13 bases between them. Germline CDR1 is SGHTA and CDR2 is FQGTGA. CDR3 length: 13 amino acids. CDR3 nucleotides: TGTGCCAGCAGCCCCTACGTTTCAGATGAGCAGTTCTTC. As protein: CASSPYVSDEQFF. Combining the CDR3 with reference TRBV7-3 and TRBJ2-1 gives the whole variable domain GAGVSQTPSNKVTEKGKYVELRCDPISGHTALYWYRQSLGQGPEFLIYFQGTGAADDSGLPNDRFFAVRPEGSVSTLKIQRTERGDSAVYLCASSPYVSDEQFFGPGTRLTVL.